This T cell receptor beta chain was captured by sequencing in a study of T cell repertoires in cytomegalovirus infection (dated by TCRdb to between 2018 and 2021). Notes on the research overall: Recently identified HLA-C-restricted CMV epitopes, whose presentation resists viral immunomodulation, were targeted by peptide stimulations together with well-studied HLA-B-restricted epitopes. Donor HLA type was relevant to the analysis, because carriage of CMV infection together with the matching HLA type was indicated by public TCR beta signatures.

Sequencing used an Illumina HiSeq 1500. TCRdb handled the public reads itself, with Q25 trimming in fastp and clone calling in MiXCR, and kept productive beta chains. CDR3 protein duplicates are merged, each entry listing the most common genes and DNA. Across this sample there are 830,000 or so distinct CDR3 sequences, with approximately 32% seen only once. In total, the top ten clones hold roughly 12% of the sample. According to the study, the label for this sample's treatment or condition signals: in vitro stimulation with specific CMV peptide epitopes to enrich CMV-specific T cells. Study-level results and caveats: The ex vivo response was dominated by HLA-C-restricted CMV-specific TCR beta clonotypes, which also provided the single most frequent clonotype in two of eight donors. Cumulative frequency of public TCR beta family members discriminated carriers of CMV infection plus the relevant HLA type in this cohort and an independent approximately 370-donor cohort.

Comment on this clonotype: Its antigen is still unknown. The record has no base qualities; no much larger clone is one base away.

The specimen was cultured CD8+ T cells from PBMCs, collected from culture after CMV antigen stimulation. The clonotype was recovered from a human donor in good health (CMV status not recorded). Some clones in this sample may be carry-over from other donors' samples.

Here is the DNA: TGTGCCACCAGCAGAGATAGTGAGCGGGGGATTTGGGATACGCAGTATTTT. This yields the protein CATSRDSERGIWDTQYF. This chain is built from TRBV15 and TRBJ2-3; 8 bases in between match TRBD2. V is cut back by 0 bases and J by 6 bases, with 11 bases in the junction unmatched. Via the germline V gene (reference sequence), CDR1 is LNHNV and CDR2 YYDKDF. From the cysteine up to the phenylalanine, the CDR3 has a length of 17 residues. The kept DNA is CDR3 alone, 51 bases in frame from the first base. This CDR3, with the reference TRBV15 and TRBJ2-3 proteins standing in past its ends, gives the full variable domain DAMVIQNPRYQVTQFGKPVTLSCSQTLNHNVMYWYQQKSSQAPKLLFHYYDKDFNNEADTPDNFQSRRPNTSFCFLDIRSPGLGDTAMYLCATSRDSERGIWDTQYFGPGTRLTVL.